This T cell receptor beta chain was observed in a study of T cell responses to AZD1222 COVID-19 vaccine. V was pared by 3 bases and J by 6 bases, with 7 bases between. Germline V gene data show CDR1 as SQVTM and CDR2 as ANQGSEA. This CDR3 spans 11 amino acids. Second-dose timings of about 4 or about 12 weeks were pooled. Turning to this clone: Antigen specificity is unknown.

Only in-frame clones appear in the TCRdb table, and some are missing; sequencing was by immunoSEQ multiplex PCR. The top ten clones hold 18% of a sample with about 82,000 clones, around 86% of them seen once. Study outcomes and limitations: Females outnumbered males among donors, who were mostly white British; clonal diversity was possibly underestimated. Sampling captured repertoires only after the peak T cell response.

The specimen comprised peripheral blood, sampled 28 days after the second AZD1222 dose. The source is an adult who received the AZD1222 COVID-19 vaccine. The V gene is TRBV29-1, the J gene TRBJ2-3; D might be TRBD2 (6 bases). The CDR3 DNA is TGCAGCGTTGACCGGGGGGATACGCAGTATTTT. Amino acid sequence: CSVDRGDTQYF.